Listed below are T cell receptor beta chains from one sample, sequenced in a study of T cell responses to AZD1222 COVID-19 vaccine. TCRdb's table, derived via immunoSEQ multiplex PCR, lists solely in-frame clones and lacks some. This sample has about 110,000 clones; around 90% occur once, and the top ten carry approximately 7%. This sample comprised peripheral blood, obtained on day 0 of AZD1222 vaccination. These receptor sequences come from an adult in good health. Each CDR3 is given with its conserved first and last residue. D genes are given only for firm matches. For some rows the clone size is stated as once, few or many, or as a class when expanded; others skip it.

>TRBD1|-|TRBJ2-7|TRBV25-1
CASSEPTDRVYEQYF
TGTGCCAGCAGTGAACCCACAGACAGGGTCTACGAGCAGTACTTC
>-|-|TRBJ1-3|TRBV2
CASSERDIYTIYF
TGTGCCAGCAGTGAGAGGGATATATACACCATATATTTT
>-|-|TRBJ2-2|TRBV4-1
CASSQGWARVGELFF
TGCGCCAGCAGCCAAGGGTGGGCCCGCGTCGGGGAGCTGTTTTTT
>-|-|TRBJ1-5|TRBV4-2
CASSPTIQGNQPQHF
TGTGCCAGCAGCCCGACTATTCAGGGGAACCAGCCCCAGCATTTT
>-|-|TRBJ2-7|TRBV5-1
CASSLGTNPYEQYF
TGCGCCAGCAGCTTGGGGACGAATCCCTACGAGCAGTACTTC
>-|-|TRBJ2-3|TRBV27
CASSLLSASTDTQYF
TGTGCCAGCAGTTTGCTAAGCGCGAGCACAGATACGCAGTATTTT
>TRBD2|-|TRBJ2-3|TRBV25-1
CASSEGLTSGRSTDTQYF
TGTGCCAGCAGTGAAGGGCTTACTAGCGGGAGAAGCACAGATACGCAGTATTTT
>-|-|TRBJ1-1|TRBV14
CASSQEGRAEAFF
TGTGCCAGCAGCCAAGAGGGGAGGGCTGAAGCTTTCTTT
>-|few|TRBJ2-5|TRBV29-1
CSAYRAGETQYF
TGCAGCGCCTACAGGGCAGGAGAGACCCAGTACTTC
>TRBD2|-|TRBJ2-7|TRBV7-3
CASSSGLAGLNEQYF
TGTGCCAGCAGCTCCGGGTTAGCGGGCCTTAACGAGCAGTACTTC
>-|-|TRBJ1-1|TRBV30
CAWTRWGWTEAFF
TGTGCCTGGACCCGGTGGGGATGGACTGAAGCTTTCTTT
>-|-|TRBJ1-1|TRBV19
CASSIAVNTEAFF
TGTGCCAGTAGTATAGCTGTGAACACTGAAGCTTTCTTT
>-|-|TRBJ2-7|TRBV14
CASSLTKTNRPYF
TGTGCCAGCAGCCTCACTAAGACAAACAGACCGTACTTC
>TRBD2|few|TRBJ2-1|TRBV27
CASRRLAGTGEQFF
TGTGCCAGCCGTCGGCTAGCGGGAACAGGTGAGCAGTTCTTC
>TRBD2|-|TRBJ2-7|TRBV24-1
CATSDWGREGYEQYF
TGTGCCACCAGTGATTGGGGCAGGGAGGGGTACGAGCAGTACTTC
>TRBD1|-|TRBJ1-6|TRBV5-1
CASSLGQGDSPLHF
TGCGCCAGCAGCTTGGGACAGGGGGATTCACCCCTCCACTTT
>-|-|TRBJ1-5|TRBV25-1
CASSGGYNQPQHF
TGTGCCAGCAGTGGGGGTTACAATCAGCCCCAGCATTTT
>TRBD1|once|TRBJ1-1|TRBV28
CASSLRDRGKGNTEAFF
TGTGCCAGCAGTTTAAGGGACAGGGGGAAGGGTAACACTGAAGCTTTCTTT
>-|-|TRBJ2-2|TRBV27
CASTAVSYRDGGELFF
TGTGCCAGCACCGCCGTGTCGTACAGGGATGGCGGGGAGCTGTTTTTT
>-|-|TRBJ2-7|TRBV27
CASSLSPAMGYEQYF
TGTGCCAGCAGTTTATCGCCGGCGATGGGCTACGAGCAGTACTTC
>TRBD1|-|TRBJ1-1|TRBV6-1
CASRSPDRSPREAFF
TGTGCCAGCAGATCCCCGGACAGGTCTCCAAGGGAAGCTTTCTTT
>-|-|TRBJ2-1|TRBV28
CASSRLEGAIGSYNEQFF
TGTGCCAGCAGCCGTCTTGAGGGAGCCATAGGCTCCTACAATGAGCAGTTCTTC
>TRBD1|-|TRBJ2-1|TRBV6-5
CAGRDTGGGNEQFF
TGTGCCGGACGAGACACAGGGGGTGGCAATGAGCAGTTCTTC
>TRBD1|-|TRBJ2-6|TRBV30
CAYPGQGASGANVLTF
TGTGCCTACCCGGGACAGGGGGCGTCGGGGGCCAACGTCCTGACTTTC
>TRBD1|-|TRBJ1-5|TRBV29-1
CSVLINLGTGGNQPQHF
TGCAGCGTTCTCATAAACCTAGGGACAGGGGGCAATCAGCCCCAGCATTTT
>-|-|TRBJ2-5|TRBV5-1
CASSFNSEAETQYF
TGCGCCAGCAGCTTTAACAGTGAAGCAGAGACCCAGTACTTC
>TRBD2|once|TRBJ2-2|TRBV7-6
CASSLPGLVNSGELFF
TGTGCCAGCAGCCTACCGGGACTAGTGAACTCCGGGGAGCTGTTTTTT
>-|-|TRBJ1-1|TRBV27
CASARKTGGFTEAFF
TGTGCCAGCGCCCGGAAGACTGGGGGCTTCACTGAAGCTTTCTTT
>-|few|TRBJ1-5|TRBV7-8
CASSPSNQPQHF
TGTGCCAGCAGCCCCAGCAATCAGCCCCAGCATTTT
>-|-|TRBJ2-1|TRBV19
CASGGRVGEQFF
TGTGCCAGTGGCGGTAGAGTCGGTGAGCAGTTCTTC
>TRBD1|-|TRBJ2-6|TRBV4-3
CASSQDQGAGANVLTF
TGCGCCAGCAGCCAAGATCAGGGGGCTGGGGCCAACGTCCTGACTTTC
>-|-|TRBJ2-7|TRBV19
CASSIGTVGNGYEQYF
TGTGCCAGTAGTATAGGCACGGTTGGCAACGGATACGAGCAGTACTTC
>-|-|TRBJ2-3|TRBV4-3
CASSSGLITDTQYF
TGCGCCAGCAGCTCGGGACTTATCACAGATACGCAGTATTTT
>-|-|TRBJ2-1|TRBV4-3
CASSQDTTGRGDNEQFF
TGCGCCAGCAGCCAAGATACTACAGGGAGAGGGGACAATGAGCAGTTCTTC
>-|-|TRBJ1-2|TRBV28
CASSLFRGRGYTF
TGTGCCAGCAGTTTATTCAGGGGTAGGGGCTACACCTTC
>-|once|TRBJ1-3|TRBV12-5
CASGLVLDGGLSGNTIYF
TGTGCTAGTGGTTTGGTACTGGACGGAGGACTCTCTGGAAACACCATATATTTT
>-|-|TRBJ1-1|TRBV7-9
CASSLESGNTEAFF
TGTGCCAGCAGCTTAGAGTCCGGGAACACTGAAGCTTTCTTT
>-|-|TRBJ1-1|TRBV19
CASSRDTARYTEAFF
TGTGCCAGTAGTAGGGACACCGCGCGGTACACTGAAGCTTTCTTT
>TRBD1|-|TRBJ1-5|TRBV27
CASSLGQGNQPQHF
TGTGCCAGCAGTTTAGGACAGGGGAATCAGCCCCAGCATTTT
>-|-|TRBJ1-2|TRBV5-4
CASSLDPGEGYTF
TGTGCCAGCAGCTTGGATCCAGGGGAGGGCTACACCTTC
>-|-|TRBJ2-7|TRBV9
CASSGSGSAYEQYF
TGTGCCAGCAGTGGAAGCGGTTCCGCCTACGAGCAGTACTTC
>-|-|TRBJ2-3|TRBV6-1
CASSESGAWDTDTQYF
TGTGCCAGCAGTGAATCGGGGGCCTGGGACACAGATACGCAGTATTTT
>-|-|TRBJ1-5|TRBV10-3
CAISEQYSNQPQHF
TGTGCCATCAGTGAACAGTATAGCAATCAGCCCCAGCATTTT
>-|few|TRBJ2-1|TRBV7-3
CASSPYAGDAKQFF
TGTGCCAGCAGCCCCTATGCCGGGGACGCTAAGCAGTTCTTC
>-|-|TRBJ2-2|TRBV7-3
CASSLYSGELFF
TGTGCCAGCAGCCTATATAGCGGGGAGCTGTTTTTT
>-|-|TRBJ1-4|TRBV30
CAWSLTPTNEKLFF
TGTGCCTGGAGCCTGACACCAACTAATGAAAAACTGTTTTTT
>-|-|TRBJ2-3|TRBV27
CASSLHRPGTDTQYF
TGTGCCAGCAGTTTACACCGCCCCGGGACAGATACGCAGTATTTT
>-|-|TRBJ2-1|TRBV3-1/TRBV3-2
CASSPDNYNEQFF
TGTGCCAGCAGCCCGGACAACTACAATGAGCAGTTCTTC
>-|-|TRBJ1-4|TRBV9
CASGAVNEKLFF
TGTGCCAGCGGGGCCGTAAATGAAAAACTGTTTTTT
>-|-|TRBJ2-2|TRBV5-1
CASSPGERTGELFF
TGCGCCAGCAGCCCGGGAGAGAGGACCGGGGAGCTGTTTTTT